These 32 T cell receptor beta chains originate from one sample sequenced in a study of cytomegalovirus exposure and HLA in healthy donors. Sequenced by immunoSEQ multiplex PCR; TCRdb stores in-frame clones only, minus some. Here the sample spans 180,000 or so clones, around nine tenths being singletons. The sequencing sample was made of PBMCs. All receptors derive from a man between 25 and 39 years old in good health and CMV-seropositive.

V usage is TRBV11-2 and J usage is TRBJ2-2; D remains ambiguous. The CDR3 covers 14 residues. The V and J ends lost 5 bases and 7 bases respectively, with 14 bases between them. Germline loops: CDR1 SGHAT, CDR2 FQNNGV. CDR3 in amino acids: CASSQTPVSGELFF. The CDR3, as DNA: TGTGCCAGCAGCCAAACCCCGGTCAGCGGGGAGCTGTTTTTT.

This rearrangement joins TRBV5-1 to TRBJ2-3; weak D call: TRBD2 (6 bases). Looked up from germline, CDR1 is SGHRS and CDR2 is YFSETQ. The CDR3 totals 16 residues. Trimming stripped 4 bases from V and 4 bases from J, with 19 bases between. CDR3 nucleotide sequence: TGCGCCAGCAGCCCAAGTGATAGGAGGGGTGCAGATACGCAGTATTTT. It translates to CASSPSDRRGADTQYF.

The chain employs TRBV5-1 and TRBJ2-1, with TRBD2 identical over 13 bases. This CDR3 is 16 amino acids long. The ends lost 7 bases at V and 7 bases at J; junction bases unmatched: 11. CDR1 is SGHRS, CDR2 YFSETQ, per germline. The DNA for the CDR3 is TGCGCCAGCTATAATAATGGACTAGCGGGAGTGAATGAGCAGTTCTTC. It codes for CASYNNGLAGVNEQFF. Drawing the rest from reference TRBV5-1 and TRBJ2-1, the complete variable domain is KAGVTQTPRYLIKTRGQQVTLSCSPISGHRSVSWYQQTPGQGLQFLFEYFSETQRNKGNFPGRFSGRQFSNSRSEMNVSTLELGDSALYLCASYNNGLAGVNEQFFGPGTRLTVL.

The rearrangement uses TRBV7-2 and TRBJ2-7, with D tentatively TRBD1 or TRBD2 (5 bases each). Germline CDR1 is SGHTA and CDR2 is FQGNSA. Trimming pared 6 bases from V and 3 bases from J, leaving 30 bases between. CDR3 length: 19 amino acids. CDR3 in amino acids: CASSSLPGRRINQLYEQYF. For the CDR3, the DNA is TGTGCCAGCAGTTCCTTGCCGGGACGGAGGATTAACCAACTCTACGAGCAGTACTTC.

DNA of the CDR3: TGTGCCAGCAGCTTCGACGGGACGGCCCATGGCTACACCTTC. This codes for CASSFDGTAHGYTF. This chain uses TRBV5-5 with TRBJ1-2, with a possible D match to TRBD1 (5 bases). V lost 2 bases and J 6 bases, leaving 14 bases between the germline ends. Germline V gene lookup returns CDR1 SGHKS and CDR2 YYEKEE (reference sequence). This CDR3 comprises 14 residues. Variable domain in full (rest from reference TRBV5-5 and TRBJ1-2): DAGVTQSPTHLIKTRGQQVTLRCSPISGHKSVSWYQQVLGQGPQFIFQYYEKEERGRGNFPDRFSARQFPNYSSELNVNALLLGDSALYLCASSFDGTAHGYTFGSGTRLTVV.

The gene calls are TRBV19 and TRBJ2-1, with TRBD2 matching over 13 bases. The V gene's germline CDR1 is LNHDA and CDR2 SQIVND (reference sequence). Germline trimming cut 3 bases from V and 8 bases from J; bases unmatched to any gene: 4. This CDR3 comprises 15 residues. The CDR3 region has the DNA TGTGCCAGTAGTATCACTAGCGGGGGGGCCTATGAGCAGTTCTTC. Its translation is CASSITSGGAYEQFF.

V gene TRBV28 combines with J gene TRBJ2-3, with 8 bases identical to TRBD1. Germline V gene lookup returns CDR1 MDHEN and CDR2 SYDVKM. Trimming cost V 2 bases and J 1 base; bases outside gene matches: 2. The CDR3 covers 15 residues. CDR3 protein: CASSLQGAGTDTQYF. CDR3 coding DNA: TGTGCCAGCAGTTTACAGGGGGCTGGCACAGATACGCAGTATTTT.

The chain joins TRBV2 to TRBJ2-1; D remains ambiguous. CDR1 and CDR2 from the germline V gene are SNHLY and FYNNEI. The ends were cut back, 4 bases at V and 2 bases at J, with 12 bases in the middle. The CDR3 is made up of 15 amino acids. CDR3 nucleotides: TGTGCCAGCAGTGCAGAGGTCACCACCTACAATGAGCAGTTCTTC. Protein: CASSAEVTTYNEQFF.

Worth noting for this clone: Mismatch with germline at one junction end may stem from a read error. V is TRBV7-2 and J is TRBJ1-6, with D possibly matching TRBD1 (6 bases). The length of the CDR3 is 14 residues. In germline, CDR1 is SGHTA, CDR2 FQGNSA. The CDR3 coding sequence is TGTGCCAGCAGCCCAACAGGGCCCGATTCGCCCCTCCACTTT. Translation gives CASSPTGPDSPLHF.

CDR3 in amino acids: CSVEAGESYNEQFF. CDR3 sequence (DNA): TGCAGCGTTGAGGCGGGAGAATCCTACAATGAGCAGTTCTTC. This chain uses TRBV29-1 with TRBJ2-1, with 7 nucleotides matching TRBD2. CDR3 length: 14 amino acids. V shed 3 bases and J 1 base; nucleotides not matched to a gene: 3. Germline V gene data show CDR1 as SQVTM and CDR2 as ANQGSEA.

V usage is TRBV14 and J usage is TRBJ2-1; possibly TRBD2 for D (5 bases). The germline V gene encodes CDR1 SGHDN and CDR2 FVKESK. CDR3 length equals 14 residues. V gave up 2 bases and J gave up 5 bases, with 10 bases separating them. The CDR3 sequence: CASSQSGLNNEQFF. The CDR3 DNA is TGTGCCAGCAGCCAATCCGGACTCAACAATGAGCAGTTCTTC. Filled out from reference TRBV14 and TRBJ2-1, the complete variable domain reads EAGVTQFPSHSVIEKGQTVTLRCDPISGHDNLYWYRRVMGKEIKFLLHFVKESKQDESGMPNNRFLAERTGGTYSTLKVQPAELEDSGVYFCASSQSGLNNEQFFGPGTRLTVL.

The rearrangement joins TRBV7-3 to TRBJ2-3; D may be TRBD1 (6 bases). The CDR3 runs to 11 residues. The germline V and J ends were trimmed by 5 bases and 9 bases, with 9 bases remaining between them. The germline V gene encodes CDR1 SGHTA and CDR2 FQGTGA. The CDR3 protein is CASSPGATQYF. The CDR3 nucleotides read TGTGCCAGCAGCCCAGGGGCAACGCAGTATTTT.

This clone was recorded a few times. This chain links TRBV30 with TRBJ1-1; D perhaps matches TRBD1 (5 bases). CDR3 length: 12 residues. The germline V and J ends were trimmed by 2 bases and 11 bases, with 15 bases remaining between them. Germline V lookup: CDR1 GTSNPN, CDR2 SVGIG (reference sequence). The CDR3 loop is CAWSLMTGTAFF. CDR3 bases: TGTGCCTGGAGTCTGATGACGGGGACCGCTTTCTTT.

V and J are TRBV14 and TRBJ2-6, with D unclear. The CDR3 has 19 amino acids. CDR1 is SGHDN and CDR2 is FVKESK in the germline V gene. V lost 1 base and J 1 base, leaving 17 bases between the germline ends. The CDR3 region has the DNA TGTGCCAGCAGCCAAGTACGCATTTCCTTCGGGTCTGGGGCCAACGTCCTGACTTTC. As protein: CASSQVRISFGSGANVLTF.

The chain is built from TRBV5-6 and TRBJ2-7; D call uncertain. The CDR3 runs to 17 residues. Germline values: CDR1 SGHDT, CDR2 YYEEEE. Trimming took 1 base from V and 0 from J, leaving 17 bases between them. The CDR3 loop reads CASSLLVKGFSSYEQYF. The CDR3 DNA sequence: TGTGCCAGCAGCTTGCTCGTAAAGGGCTTTAGCTCCTACGAGCAGTACTTC.

This chain connects TRBV27 to TRBJ2-7, with 13 nucleotides matching TRBD2. This CDR3 is built from 17 residues. J gave up 2 bases and V 4 bases, and 8 bases lay outside the gene matches. Germline CDR1 reads MNHEY; CDR2 reads SMNVEV (reference sequence). DNA for the CDR3: TGTGCCAGCAGTTACCGAACTAGCGGGGGGGCTCCCTACGAGCAGTACTTC. Translated, it gives CASSYRTSGGAPYEQYF.

This chain connects TRBV27 to TRBJ2-7, with D possibly matching TRBD2 (6 bases). The length of the CDR3 is 13 residues. Germline V gives CDR1 MNHEY, CDR2 SMNVEV (reference sequence). Trimming pared 2 bases from V and 5 bases from J, leaving 10 bases between. The CDR3 sequence: CASSLTGRHEQYF. The DNA for the CDR3 is TGTGCCAGCAGTTTAACCGGGAGACACGAGCAGTACTTC.

The J gene is TRBJ2-1, the V gene TRBV5-4, with TRBD2 matching 12 bases. V lost 0 bases and J lost 9; bases outside the gene matches: 13. Germline CDR1 is SGHNT and CDR2 is YYREEE (reference sequence). The CDR3 extends over 18 amino acids. CDR3 protein: CASSLGPASSGRAPEQFF. The CDR3 region has the DNA TGTGCCAGCAGCTTGGGCCCTGCCTCTAGCGGGAGGGCCCCTGAGCAGTTCTTC.

The chain uses TRBV6-5 and TRBJ2-1, with 7 bases identical to TRBD1. J gave up 3 bases and V 3 bases, and 2 bases lay outside the gene matches. This CDR3 spans 14 amino acids. Germline CDR1 and CDR2: MNHEY and SVGAGI. CDR3 sequence: CASSYRDSYNEQFF. In DNA form, the CDR3 reads TGTGCCAGCAGTTATAGGGACAGCTACAATGAGCAGTTCTTC.

The chain recombines TRBV28 with TRBJ2-1; tentatively, D is TRBD1 (5 bases). Trimming stripped 2 bases from V and 10 bases from J, with 12 bases between. Germline CDR1 reads MDHEN; CDR2 reads SYDVKM. This CDR3 is built from 13 residues. The CDR3, as DNA: TGTGCCAGCAGTTTAGGGGCCTTCGGGGAGCAGTTCTTC. It is translated as CASSLGAFGEQFF.

The chain carries TRBV2 and TRBJ1-5; 9 nucleotides agree with TRBD1. V shed 6 bases, J shed 5 bases, and the junction held 5 bases outside the gene matches. CDR1 and CDR2 (germline): SNHLY, FYNNEI. This CDR3 region has 14 residues. CDR3 residues: CASRDGQGYQPQHF. DNA for the CDR3: TGTGCCAGCAGGGACGGACAGGGGTATCAGCCCCAGCATTTT.

The chain carries TRBV4-3 and TRBJ1-3, with D possibly matching TRBD1 (5 bases). From germline, CDR1 is LGHNA and CDR2 YSLEER. The CDR3 runs to 15 residues. Trimming left V 0 bases short and J 7 bases short, with 13 bases between. Here the CDR3 DNA reads TGCGCCAGCAGCCAAGATAAGGAGGGGTTCAACACCATATATTTT. Protein sequence: CASSQDKEGFNTIYF.

V is TRBV7-6 and J is TRBJ1-4; no clear D gene. CDR1 is SGHVS, CDR2 FNYEAQ, per germline. The V end lost 0 bases, the J end lost 8 bases, and 7 bases lay between the germline ends. This CDR3 region has 13 residues. CDR3 residues: CASSLANQEKLFF. DNA for the CDR3: TGTGCCAGCAGCTTAGCCAATCAGGAAAAACTGTTTTTT.

The gene calls are TRBV11-2 and TRBJ2-5; TRBD2 matches 11 bases. V shed 5 bases and J 7 bases; nucleotides not matched to a gene: 15. Germline assignment: CDR1 SGHAT and CDR2 FQNNGV. CDR3 length: 17 residues. CDR3 residues: CASSRSGLAGGQGTQYF. CDR3 nucleotide sequence: TGTGCCAGCAGCCGAAGTGGTCTAGCGGGGGGCCAGGGGACCCAGTACTTC.

The V and J genes are TRBV5-1 and TRBJ2-5; TRBD1 agrees at 9 bases. CDR1 is SGHRS and CDR2 is YFSETQ in the germline V gene. This CDR3 comprises 15 residues. With V trimmed by 2 bases and J by 0 bases, 2 bases remained unmatched. The CDR3 region has the DNA TGCGCCAGCAGCTTCGGACAGGGGTACCAAGAGACCCAGTACTTC. Translating it yields CASSFGQGYQETQYF. Supplemented by reference TRBV5-1 and TRBJ2-5, the full variable domain reads KAGVTQTPRYLIKTRGQQVTLSCSPISGHRSVSWYQQTPGQGLQFLFEYFSETQRNKGNFPGRFSGRQFSNSRSEMNVSTLELGDSALYLCASSFGQGYQETQYFGPGTRLLVL.

The chain is built from TRBV27 and TRBJ1-6, with a possible D match to TRBD1 (6 bases). V lost 6 bases, J lost 8 bases, and 17 bases lay in between. The CDR3 contains 15 residues. CDR1 is MNHEY, CDR2 SMNVEV, per germline (reference sequence). CDR3 bases: TGTGCCAGCAGCCTTACAGGAGGGGGGTATTCACCCCTCCACTTT. Translated, it gives CASSLTGGGYSPLHF.

V is TRBV27 and J is TRBJ2-3; 12 bases are a match to TRBD2. This CDR3 is built from 16 residues. Per germline, CDR1 MNHEY and CDR2 SMNVEV (reference sequence). V was clipped by 4 bases and J by 5 bases; unmatched bases: 7. The CDR3 spells CASSYLAGGPGDTQYF. The CDR3 coding sequence is TGTGCCAGCAGTTATCTAGCGGGAGGGCCGGGAGATACGCAGTATTTT.

This chain connects TRBV18 to TRBJ1-2; D unresolved. Trimming pared 3 bases from V and 5 bases from J, leaving 13 bases between. Germline CDR1 reads KGHSH; CDR2 reads LQKENI. This CDR3 is 14 amino acids long. The CDR3: CASSPSAGVYGYTF. The CDR3 nucleotides read TGTGCCAGCTCACCCTCGGCCGGAGTATATGGCTACACCTTC.

The chain employs TRBV11-3 and TRBJ2-7; weak D call: TRBD1 (5 bases). V was cut by 1 base and J by 3 bases, with 10 bases left in between. This CDR3 has 14 amino acids. Germline CDR1 is SGHNT and CDR2 is YENEEA. The chain's CDR3 is CASSLAPDNYEQYF. CDR3 coding DNA: TGTGCCAGCAGCTTAGCTCCGGACAACTACGAGCAGTACTTC.

The rearrangement uses TRBV7-2 and TRBJ1-5, with unresolved D. From germline, CDR1 is SGHTA and CDR2 FQGNSA. The V and J ends lost 2 bases and 5 bases respectively, with 7 bases between them. This CDR3 is 13 amino acids long. The CDR3 region has the DNA TGTGCCAGCAGCTTACTAGTGTATCAGCCCCAGCATTTT. The encoded protein is CASSLLVYQPQHF.

CDR3 in amino acids: CASSIVGPYGYTF. In DNA, the CDR3 is TGTGCCAGTAGTATAGTCGGGCCCTATGGCTACACCTTC. The V gene is TRBV19, the J gene TRBJ1-2; no reliable D call. The CDR3 consists of 13 residues. V lost 1 base and J 4 bases, leaving 7 bases between the germline ends. The germline V gene has CDR1 LNHDA and CDR2 SQIVND (reference sequence).

This sequence joins TRBV2 and TRBJ1-1, with D uncertain. CDR1 is SNHLY, CDR2 FYNNEI, per germline. The CDR3 is made up of 13 amino acids. Deletions cut 4 bases from V and 0 bases from J, with 6 bases between. CDR3 region: CASSVLVNTEAFF. CDR3 DNA sequence: TGTGCCAGCAGTGTATTGGTGAACACTGAAGCTTTCTTT.